The clone carrying this T cell receptor (beta chain) occurred a few times. Its target is unknown. CD45RO/CCR7/CD25/CD127/CD95/CD27 separated CD4+ naive, central memory, regulatory and stem cell-like memory cells by sorting. These data come from a study of beta chain features in type 1 diabetes. Per germline, CDR1 LNHNV and CDR2 YYDKDF (reference sequence). V was clipped by 1 base and J by 4 bases, with 10 bases between them. The CDR3 has 15 amino acids. Expressed TCRB transcripts got sequenced, as all isolated RNA was reverse transcribed. Sequencing used immunoSEQ multiplex PCR; TCRdb keeps in-frame clones, though not all of them. This repertoire shows around 500,000 clones, 25% to 35% found once; its top ten account for more than 0.055%. Overall study results and limits: In the patient group, naive, central memory and Treg TCRB repertoires seemed more alike than in the healthy donor group.

The TCR comes from a man younger than 35 in good health. The chain employs TRBV15 and TRBJ1-4; D remains unclear. The specimen was naive CD4+ T cells from blood. CDR3 bases: TGTGCCACCAGCAGAGGGCAGGAGTTTAATGAAAAACTGTTTTTT. Translated: CATSRGQEFNEKLFF.